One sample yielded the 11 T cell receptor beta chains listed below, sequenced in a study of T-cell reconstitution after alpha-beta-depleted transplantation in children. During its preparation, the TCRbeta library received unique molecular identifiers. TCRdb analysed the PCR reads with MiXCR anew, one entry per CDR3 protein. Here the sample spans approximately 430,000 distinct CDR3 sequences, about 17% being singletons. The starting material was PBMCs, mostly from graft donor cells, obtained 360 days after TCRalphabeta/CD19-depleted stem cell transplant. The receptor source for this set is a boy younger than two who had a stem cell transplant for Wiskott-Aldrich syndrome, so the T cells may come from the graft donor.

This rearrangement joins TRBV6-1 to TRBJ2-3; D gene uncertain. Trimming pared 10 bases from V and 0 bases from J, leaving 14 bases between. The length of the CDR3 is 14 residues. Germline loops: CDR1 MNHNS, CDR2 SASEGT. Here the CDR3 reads CATSVAPSTDTQYF. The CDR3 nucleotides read TGTGCCACCTCTGTGGCGCCTAGCACAGATACGCAGTATTTT.

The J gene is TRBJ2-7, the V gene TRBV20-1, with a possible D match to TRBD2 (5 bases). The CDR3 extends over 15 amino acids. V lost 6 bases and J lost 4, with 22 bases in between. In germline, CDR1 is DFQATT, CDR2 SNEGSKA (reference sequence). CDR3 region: CSAGSPAGGWYEQYF. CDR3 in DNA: TGCAGTGCCGGTTCCCCGGCAGGAGGTTGGTACGAGCAGTACTTC.

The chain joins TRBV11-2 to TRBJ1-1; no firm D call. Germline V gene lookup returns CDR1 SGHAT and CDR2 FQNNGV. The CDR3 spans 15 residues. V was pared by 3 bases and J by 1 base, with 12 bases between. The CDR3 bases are TGTGCCAGCAGCTTGGCTCAGGTTGGGAACACTGAAGCTTTCTTT. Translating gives CASSLAQVGNTEAFF.

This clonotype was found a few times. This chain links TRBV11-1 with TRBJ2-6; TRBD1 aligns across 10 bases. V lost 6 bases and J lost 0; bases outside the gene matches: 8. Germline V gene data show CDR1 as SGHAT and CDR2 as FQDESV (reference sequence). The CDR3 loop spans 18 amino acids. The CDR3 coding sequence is TGTGCCAGCAGACAGGACAGGGGGTACCTCTCTGGGGCCAACGTCCTGACTTTC. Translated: CASRQDRGYLSGANVLTF.

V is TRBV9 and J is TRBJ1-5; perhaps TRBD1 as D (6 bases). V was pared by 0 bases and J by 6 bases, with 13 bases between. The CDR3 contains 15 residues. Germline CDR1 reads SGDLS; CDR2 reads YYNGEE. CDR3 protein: CASSVGGTSSQPQHF. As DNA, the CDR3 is TGTGCCAGCAGCGTAGGTGGGACATCAAGTCAGCCCCAGCATTTT.

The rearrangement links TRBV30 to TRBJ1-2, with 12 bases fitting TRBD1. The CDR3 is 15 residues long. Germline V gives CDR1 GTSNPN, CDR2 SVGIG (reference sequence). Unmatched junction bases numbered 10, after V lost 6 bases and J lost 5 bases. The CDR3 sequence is CACSGTGGLKYGYTF. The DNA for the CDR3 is TGTGCCTGTTCCGGGACAGGGGGCTTGAAGTATGGCTACACCTTC.

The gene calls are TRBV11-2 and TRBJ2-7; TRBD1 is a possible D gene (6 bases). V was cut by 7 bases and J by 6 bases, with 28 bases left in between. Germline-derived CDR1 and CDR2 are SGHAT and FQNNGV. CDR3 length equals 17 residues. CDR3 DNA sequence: TGTGCCAGCATCTTGTCTCAAGGGGGTGTAGACCCTGGCGAGCAGTACTTC. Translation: CASILSQGGVDPGEQYF.

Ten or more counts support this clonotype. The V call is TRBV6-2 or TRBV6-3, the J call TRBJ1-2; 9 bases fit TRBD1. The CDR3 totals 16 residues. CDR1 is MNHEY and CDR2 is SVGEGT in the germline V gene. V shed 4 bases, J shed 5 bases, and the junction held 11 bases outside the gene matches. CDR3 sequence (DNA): TGTGCCAGCAGTTCTACTCGGACAGGGGTCCTTTATGGCTACACCTTC. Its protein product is CASSSTRTGVLYGYTF.

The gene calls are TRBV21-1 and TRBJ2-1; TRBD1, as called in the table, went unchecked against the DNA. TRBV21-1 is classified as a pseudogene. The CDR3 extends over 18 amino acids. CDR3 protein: CASSKGRGQQSSYNEQFF. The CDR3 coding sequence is TGTGCCAGCAGCAAAGGGCGGGGACAGCAGTCCTCCTACAATGAGCAGTTCTTC.

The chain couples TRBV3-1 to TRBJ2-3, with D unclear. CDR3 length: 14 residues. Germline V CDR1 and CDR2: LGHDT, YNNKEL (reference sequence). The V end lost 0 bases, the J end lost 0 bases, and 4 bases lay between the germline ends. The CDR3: CASSQDYSTDTQYF. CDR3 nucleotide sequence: TGTGCCAGCAGCCAAGATTACAGCACAGATACGCAGTATTTT.

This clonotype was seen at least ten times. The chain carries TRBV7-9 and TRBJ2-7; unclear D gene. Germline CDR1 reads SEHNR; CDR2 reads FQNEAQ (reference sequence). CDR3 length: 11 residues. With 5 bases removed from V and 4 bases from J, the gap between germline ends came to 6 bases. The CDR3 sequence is CASSHGYEQYF. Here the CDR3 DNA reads TGTGCCAGCAGCCACGGGTACGAGCAGTACTTC.